This is a list of T cell receptor beta chains from one sample in a study of siplizumab effects on memory and regulatory T cells. The table came from immunoSEQ multiplex PCR; TCRdb's copy has only in-frame clones and leaves some out. The table includes some 62,000 clones, roughly 85% detected once. Input material: memory CD4+ T cells sorted from blood. These receptors were collected from a human donor in good health. Each CDR3 is given with its conserved first and last residue. Each record gives: clone size, V gene, D gene, J gene, CDR3 protein, CDR3 DNA. The D gene is left open where the match is weak. Expanded clones are given a class, and other clones once, few, many or no size at all.

>.|TRBV5-6|.|TRBJ1-2
CASSLLPGNYGYTF
TGTGCCAGCAGCTTGTTACCAGGGAACTATGGCTACACCTTC
>.|TRBV7-2|.|TRBJ2-2
CASSLLVSVGELFF
TGTGCCAGCAGCTTGCTAGTGTCTGTCGGGGAGCTGTTTTTT
>.|TRBV5-1|.|TRBJ2-7
CASSLVGGAEQYF
TGCGCCAGCAGCTTGGTGGGCGGGGCCGAGCAGTACTTC
>.|TRBV2|.|TRBJ1-1
CASMKEQGLNTEAFF
TGTGCCAGCATGAAGGAACAGGGACTGAACACTGAAGCTTTCTTT
>.|TRBV25-1|TRBD1|TRBJ1-1
CASRGPWGTGDTEAFF
TGTGCCAGCAGGGGTCCTTGGGGGACAGGAGACACTGAAGCTTTCTTT
>.|TRBV6-1|.|TRBJ1-6
CASGRVKSPLHF
TGTGCCAGCGGTAGGGTGAAGAGTCCCCTCCACTTT
>.|TRBV6-6|TRBD2|TRBJ2-3
CASSYSLAGGQDTQYF
TGTGCCAGCAGTTACTCCCTAGCGGGGGGGCAAGATACGCAGTATTTT
>once|TRBV6-4|.|TRBJ1-2
CASSEGRTDGKTF
TGTGCCAGCAGTGAAGGCCGGACGGACGGGAAAACCTTC
>.|TRBV2|TRBD1|TRBJ1-6
CASRETGGSYNSPLHF
TGTGCCAGCAGGGAGACAGGGGGCTCCTATAATTCACCCCTCCACTTT
>.|TRBV18|.|TRBJ2-2
CASERVTGELFF
TGTGCCTCTGAGCGGGTTACCGGGGAGCTGTTTTTT
>.|TRBV7-9|.|TRBJ1-1
CASSPTGIHQAFF
TGTGCCAGCAGCCCCACGGGCATCCACCAAGCTTTCTTT
>once|TRBV6-1|.|TRBJ1-1
CASSEQEGGSIEAFF
TGTGCCAGCAGTGAACAGGAAGGGGGGAGCATAGAAGCTTTCTTT
>.|TRBV5-6|.|TRBJ1-6
CASSFGLGNSPLHF
TGTGCCAGCAGCTTCGGTCTGGGTAATTCACCCCTCCACTTT
>.|TRBV19|TRBD1|TRBJ1-2
CASTQPQGNSGYTF
TGTGCCAGTACCCAGCCACAGGGGAACAGTGGCTACACCTTC
>.|TRBV19|TRBD1|TRBJ1-2
CASSTGDRPWTYGYTF
TGTGCCAGTAGTACGGGGGACAGACCTTGGACCTATGGCTACACCTTC
>.|TRBV4-1|TRBD1|TRBJ2-2
CASSQQQGGRTGELFF
TGCGCCAGCAGCCAACAACAGGGGGGCCGGACCGGGGAGCTGTTTTTT
>.|TRBV6-5|TRBD2|TRBJ2-1
CASSYPRGGGANEQFF
TGTGCCAGCAGTTACCCCAGAGGCGGGGGGGCTAATGAGCAGTTCTTC